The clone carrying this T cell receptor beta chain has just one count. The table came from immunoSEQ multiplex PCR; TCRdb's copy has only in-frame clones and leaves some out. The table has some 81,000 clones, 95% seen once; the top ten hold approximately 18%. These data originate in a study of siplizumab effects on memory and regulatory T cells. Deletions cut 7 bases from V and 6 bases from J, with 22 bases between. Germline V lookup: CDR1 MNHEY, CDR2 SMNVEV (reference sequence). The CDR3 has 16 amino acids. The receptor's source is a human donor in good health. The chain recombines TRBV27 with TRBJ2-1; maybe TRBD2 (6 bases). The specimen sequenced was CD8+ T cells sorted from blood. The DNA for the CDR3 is TGTGCCAGCACCCGACCTGGGGGACGGGGGACCAATGAGCAGTTCTTC. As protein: CASTRPGGRGTNEQFF.